The subject of this entry is one T cell receptor (beta chain). CDR1 and CDR2 (germline): SNHLY, FYNNEI. This CDR3 has 15 residues. Whole blood, unsorted for T cells, was the source of total RNA. This sample stems from a study of monozygotic twins with inflammatory bowel disease. Every sample had its cDNA made across eight separate reactions. TCRdb reprocessed the 5' RACE reads and reports one entry per CDR3 protein, with no DNA. This sample's table reports over 150,000 distinct CDR3 sequences. The receptor was derived from a human donor with ulcerative colitis or Crohn's disease, or a healthy co-twin of an affected twin (not recorded which). J is TRBJ1-4 and V is TRBV2. Material for sequencing was blood. This CDR3 reads CASSEVASTNEKLFF.